These T cell receptor beta chains were read from a single sample in a study of shared clonotypes between healthy human individuals. Data came from immunoSEQ multiplex PCR; TCRdb stores just in-frame clones and leaves some out. The repertoire has 1 million to 1.3 million clones, roughly 74% of them found once; the top ten carry more than 0.55%. Sample: memory CD4+ T cells from PBMCs. The source is a man aged 18 to 35 in good health. Some clones in this sample may be carry-over from other donors' samples. Each CDR3 is given without its conserved first and last residue. The order of the fields is V gene, J gene, CDR3 protein.

v_gene: TRBV7-9
j_gene: TRBJ2-2
CDR3aa: ASSLARQGSGELF

v_gene: TRBV5-6
j_gene: TRBJ2-3
CDR3aa: ASSSLLVTSGRTDTQY

v_gene: TRBV28
j_gene: TRBJ1-5
CDR3aa: ASSALQVQPQH

v_gene: TRBV2
j_gene: TRBJ1-5
CDR3aa: ASSQLGTEIGAQH

v_gene: TRBV9
j_gene: TRBJ2-2
CDR3aa: ASTTPRGLADTGELF

v_gene: TRBV19
j_gene: TRBJ2-5
CDR3aa: ASRMAGGETQY

v_gene: TRBV4-1
j_gene: TRBJ2-6
CDR3aa: ASSPGAGAGGANVLT

v_gene: TRBV5-4
j_gene: TRBJ2-1
CDR3aa: ASSLGGSYILL

v_gene: TRBV2
j_gene: TRBJ2-2
CDR3aa: ASSNTGELF

v_gene: TRBV28
j_gene: TRBJ1-3
CDR3aa: ASRARSSGNTIY

v_gene: TRBV6-5
j_gene: TRBJ2-7
CDR3aa: ASSYYYEQY

v_gene: TRBV29-1
j_gene: TRBJ2-1
CDR3aa: SVQATSGMLNEQF

v_gene: TRBV28
j_gene: TRBJ2-7
CDR3aa: ASRSTSGDRYEQY

v_gene: TRBV2
j_gene: TRBJ2-5
CDR3aa: ASRRETGETQY

v_gene: TRBV11-2
j_gene: TRBJ2-2
CDR3aa: ASSLDRGELF

v_gene: TRBV28
j_gene: TRBJ1-4
CDR3aa: ASSLTGAATNEKLF

v_gene: TRBV7-6
j_gene: TRBJ2-2
CDR3aa: ASSLVSATNTGELF

v_gene: TRBV28
j_gene: TRBJ2-5
CDR3aa: ASSRRAYQETQY

v_gene: TRBV7-2
j_gene: TRBJ2-1
CDR3aa: ASSLGGNSYNEQF

v_gene: TRBV12-5
j_gene: TRBJ2-1
CDR3aa: ASGLSTLGARLDEQF

v_gene: TRBV5-6
j_gene: NA
CDR3aa: ASSSSRVRQGITYEQY

v_gene: TRBV9
j_gene: TRBJ1-3
CDR3aa: ASSVGWVISGNTIY

v_gene: TRBV28
j_gene: TRBJ1-1
CDR3aa: ASSRLPPAF